One sample yielded the 32 T cell receptor beta chains listed below, sequenced in a study of beta chain features in type 1 diabetes. The isolated RNA, all of it, was reverse transcribed, so expressed TCRB transcripts were what got sequenced. Clones were read by immunoSEQ multiplex PCR, and TCRdb kept only the in-frame ones, dropping some. The repertoire holds some 150,000 clones, with about 51% as singletons. The source material was Tregs from blood. The receptors stem from a man younger than 35 in good health.

The chain couples TRBV29-1 to TRBJ2-2, with 11 nucleotides matching TRBD2. The CDR3 has 14 amino acids. V gave up 6 bases and J gave up 6 bases; unmatched junction bases: 6. The germline CDR1 and CDR2 sequences are SQVTM and ANQGSEA. The CDR3 DNA follows: TGCAGCGTCGATTTAGCGGGAGGGGCCGGGGAGCTGTTTTTT. Residues: CSVDLAGGAGELFF.

This clone was detected only a few times. The rearrangement links TRBV4-3 to TRBJ2-7; 8 bases are a match to TRBD2. CDR1 LGHNA and CDR2 YSLEER come from the germline V gene. V lost 0 bases, J lost 5 bases, and 9 bases stayed unmatched. This CDR3 comprises 16 residues. The CDR3 spells CASSQDWTGGIHEQYF. CDR3 coding DNA: TGCGCCAGCAGCCAAGATTGGACGGGGGGGATTCACGAGCAGTACTTC.

This clone was seen more than once but under ten times. The V call is TRBV14, the J call TRBJ2-7, with TRBD1 matching 10 bases. Per the germline V gene, CDR1 is SGHDN and CDR2 is FVKESK. V lost 7 bases, J lost 5 bases, and 5 bases stayed unmatched. The CDR3 runs 13 residues. This CDR3 reads CASKRQGADEQYF. The CDR3 DNA sequence: TGTGCCAGCAAGAGACAGGGGGCGGACGAGCAGTACTTC.

This chain joins TRBV5-4 and TRBJ1-6; a weak D match, TRBD1 (6 bases). In germline, CDR1 is SGHNT, CDR2 YYREEE (reference sequence). The ends were cut back, 2 bases at V and 9 bases at J, with 18 bases in the middle. CDR3 length: 16 amino acids. This chain's CDR3 is CASSFSQGGFRSPLHF. DNA of the CDR3: TGTGCCAGCAGCTTTTCACAAGGGGGTTTTCGTTCACCCCTCCACTTT.

V gene TRBV7-2 combines with J gene TRBJ1-6; unclear D gene. The CDR3 is 15 amino acids. V was trimmed by 5 bases and J by 8 bases, leaving 16 bases between them. Germline V gene sequence: CDR1 SGHTA, CDR2 FQGNSA. CDR3 loop: CASSLELSSYSPLHF. The CDR3 DNA follows: TGTGCCAGCAGCCTTGAGTTATCCTCATATTCACCCCTCCACTTT.

The rearrangement joins TRBV11-2 to TRBJ1-4; 7 positions match TRBD1. The CDR3 consists of 14 residues. V was clipped by 6 bases and J by 8 bases; unmatched bases: 9. Germline V lookup: CDR1 SGHAT, CDR2 FQNNGV. The CDR3 sequence is CASRQDRLREKLFF. In DNA, the CDR3 is TGTGCCAGCAGACAGGACAGGCTACGGGAAAAACTGTTTTTT.

The rearrangement links TRBV7-2 to TRBJ2-7; 7 bases are a match to TRBD2. The V gene end was trimmed by 6 bases and the J gene end by 7 bases; junction bases not matched to a gene: 9. The germline V gene has CDR1 SGHTA and CDR2 FQGNSA. This CDR3 comprises 13 residues. CDR3 DNA sequence: TGTGCCAGCAGAGGAGCGGGACCCGGGGAGCAGTACTTC. It yields the protein CASRGAGPGEQYF.

The chain combines TRBV18 with TRBJ2-7; D might be TRBD1 (5 bases). CDR1 KGHSH and CDR2 LQKENI come from the germline V gene. Trimming shortened V by 2 bases and J by 6 bases, and 11 bases separated the two germline ends. The CDR3 runs to 13 residues. The CDR3 is CASSPTTDREQYF. As DNA, the CDR3 is TGTGCCAGCTCACCAACGACAGATCGCGAGCAGTACTTC.

The chain's CDR3 is CASSQDRGGGYNSPLHF. The CDR3 DNA sequence: TGTGCCAGCAGCCAAGACCGAGGGGGCGGCTATAATTCACCCCTCCACTTT. V and J are TRBV4-2 and TRBJ1-6, with TRBD1 identical over 7 bases. Unmatched junction bases numbered 5, after V lost 0 bases and J lost 3 bases. CDR1 and CDR2 (germline): LGHNA, YNFKEQ. This CDR3 comprises 17 residues.

This clone was seen a handful of times. The chain carries TRBV7-2 and TRBJ1-4; D is ambiguous. With 2 bases removed from V and 7 bases from J, the gap between germline ends came to 11 bases. CDR3 length: 14 amino acids. Germline CDR1 and CDR2: SGHTA and FQGNSA. The CDR3 DNA reads as TGTGCCAGCAGCTTATGGGCAGGATCTGAAAAACTGTTTTTT. This translates into CASSLWAGSEKLFF.

This clone has only a few counts. V gene TRBV7-3 combines with J gene TRBJ1-1; TRBD1 might be the D (6 bases). CDR3 length: 14 amino acids. Per the germline V gene, CDR1 is SGHTA and CDR2 is FQGTGA. V lost 0 bases and J 4 bases, leaving 9 bases between the germline ends. CDR3 protein: CASSLTSGATEAFF. In DNA form, the CDR3 reads TGTGCCAGCAGCTTAACTTCAGGGGCCACTGAAGCTTTCTTT.

This clone has only one observation. The chain employs TRBV19 and TRBJ2-5; TRBD1 matches 7 bases. Germline lookup yields CDR1 LNHDA and CDR2 SQIVND (reference sequence). This CDR3 spans 19 amino acids. The ends lost 2 bases at V and 3 bases at J; junction bases unmatched: 18. For the CDR3, the DNA is TGTGCCAGTAGTATAACTAGTATTTGGTCACAGGGGATCGAAGAGACCCAGTACTTC. It translates to CASSITSIWSQGIEETQYF.

This chain links TRBV7-2 with TRBJ1-2; D unresolved. The germline V gene encodes CDR1 SGHTA and CDR2 FQGNSA. This CDR3 has 13 amino acids. V shed 1 base and J shed 7 bases, with 10 bases lying between them. The CDR3 DNA sequence: TGTGCCAGCAGCTTAGACCTATGGTCTGGCTACACCTTC. Protein product: CASSLDLWSGYTF.

The gene calls are TRBV10-3 and TRBJ1-3; no reliable D call. This CDR3 has 13 amino acids. V was pared by 7 bases and J by 2 bases, with 9 bases between. Germline V CDR1 and CDR2: ENHRY, SYGVKD. The CDR3 region is CAITAGTGNTIYF. In nucleotides, the CDR3 is TGTGCCATCACTGCGGGCACTGGAAACACCATATATTTT.

V is TRBV7-3 and J is TRBJ2-3; 7 positions agree with TRBD1. The V segment lost 5 bases and the J segment 8 bases; nucleotides outside the gene matches: 10. Germline V gene lookup returns CDR1 SGHTA and CDR2 FQGTGA. The CDR3 sequence is 14 residues long. Here the CDR3 reads CASSLTGLSGTQYF. The CDR3 DNA sequence: TGTGCCAGCAGCCTGACAGGGTTGAGTGGTACGCAGTATTTT. The variable domain in full, with the rest retrieved from reference TRBV7-3 and TRBJ2-3, is GAGVSQTPSNKVTEKGKYVELRCDPISGHTALYWYRQSLGQGPEFLIYFQGTGAADDSGLPNDRFFAVRPEGSVSTLKIQRTERGDSAVYLCASSLTGLSGTQYFGPGTRLTVL.

V usage is TRBV7-9 and J usage is TRBJ1-1; 10 nucleotides agree with TRBD1. Germline lookup yields CDR1 SEHNR and CDR2 FQNEAQ (reference sequence). The J segment lost 0 bases and the V segment lost 5 bases, leaving 9 bases of the junction unmatched. The length of the CDR3 is 17 residues. CDR3: CASSLTGQGRLNTEAFF. CDR3 sequence (DNA): TGTGCCAGCAGCCTAACGGGACAGGGGAGGTTGAACACTGAAGCTTTCTTT.

J is TRBJ1-1 and V is TRBV19; unclear D gene. The CDR3 extends over 13 amino acids. Between the trimmed V and J ends, which lost 5 bases and 11 bases, there was a span of 18 bases. The germline V gene has CDR1 LNHDA and CDR2 SQIVND (reference sequence). Here the CDR3 DNA reads TGTGCCAGTAGTCGTCGGAGAGGGATAATTGCTTTCTTT. It translates to CASSRRRGIIAFF.

The V gene is TRBV10-3, the J gene TRBJ2-5; D might be TRBD1 (5 bases). The J call may be mistaken, given a closer DNA end match to TRBJ2-7. Germline loops: CDR1 ENHRY, CDR2 SYGVKD. There are 17 residues in the CDR3. The CDR3 DNA is TGTGCCATCAGTGAGAACCGCGGCAGGGCGAGTTCCTACGAGCAGTACTTC. Translating it yields CAISENRGRASSYEQYF.

CDR3 sequence (DNA): TGTGCCAGCAGCCCTCGACAGAGCCTAGGGTACGAGCAGTACTTC. Amino acids: CASSPRQSLGYEQYF. V and J are TRBV9 and TRBJ2-7, with D perhaps TRBD1 (5 bases). This CDR3 spans 15 amino acids. In germline, CDR1 is SGDLS, CDR2 YYNGEE. The germline V and J ends were trimmed by 4 bases and 4 bases, with 18 bases remaining between them.

The chain joins TRBV6-5 to TRBJ2-5, with TRBD2 identical over 9 bases. V was clipped by 2 bases and J by 4 bases; unmatched bases: 5. This CDR3 region has 15 residues. Germline lookup yields CDR1 MNHEY and CDR2 SVGAGI. The CDR3 spells CASSYRAGGRETQYF. The CDR3, as DNA: TGTGCCAGCAGTTACCGGGCGGGAGGGCGAGAGACCCAGTACTTC.

This clone was detected a few times. V and J are TRBV19 and TRBJ2-7; 11 positions agree with TRBD2. The CDR3 contains 16 residues. J gave up 6 bases and V 5 bases, and 12 bases lay outside the gene matches. The V gene's germline CDR1 is LNHDA and CDR2 SQIVND (reference sequence). The CDR3 sequence is CASSRLGTSGYTEQYF. CDR3 nucleotide sequence: TGTGCCAGTAGTCGCCTCGGGACTAGCGGATACACCGAGCAGTACTTC.

CDR3 loop: CASSAGGEFNYGYTF. As DNA, the CDR3 is TGCGCCAGCTCGGCAGGGGGCGAGTTTAACTATGGCTACACCTTC. The chain couples TRBV5-1 to TRBJ1-2; 8 nucleotides align to TRBD1. The V segment lost 7 bases and the J segment 1 base; nucleotides outside the gene matches: 9. CDR3 length equals 15 residues. Germline assignment: CDR1 SGHRS and CDR2 YFSETQ.

This chain joins TRBV25-1 and TRBJ1-1; possible D gene TRBD1, 6 bases. CDR1 is MGHDK and CDR2 is SYGVNS in the germline V gene. CDR3 length equals 15 residues. Trimming pared 0 bases from V and 4 bases from J, leaving 12 bases between. CDR3 coding DNA: TGTGCCAGCAGTGAATATAAGGGGGTGGCCACTGAAGCTTTCTTT. Translation gives CASSEYKGVATEAFF.

The chain links TRBV7-8 to TRBJ2-2, with TRBD1 matching over 9 bases. Trimming cost V 5 bases and J 7 bases; bases outside gene matches: 14. Germline CDR1 is SGHVS and CDR2 is FQNEAQ. The length of the CDR3 is 17 residues. The CDR3 region is CASSRTRGQGLGGELFF. DNA for the CDR3: TGTGCCAGCAGCCGCACCCGGGGACAGGGCCTCGGCGGGGAGCTGTTTTTT.

The table lists this clone with a few counts. The chain recombines TRBV6-4 with TRBJ1-1, with D maybe TRBD1 (6 bases). Germline loops: CDR1 MRHNA, CDR2 SNTAGT. CDR3 length: 14 amino acids. Trimming removed 6 bases from V and 2 bases from J, with 13 bases in between. In DNA form, the CDR3 reads TGTGCCAGCAGCCCGAACAGGGCTAACACTGAAGCTTTCTTT. Translation gives CASSPNRANTEAFF.

The V and J genes are TRBV29-1 and TRBJ2-7, with D possibly TRBD1 on 5 matching bases. Germline values: CDR1 SQVTM, CDR2 ANQGSEA. V lost 7 bases and J lost 1, with 17 bases in between. CDR3 length: 14 amino acids. In nucleotides, the CDR3 is TGCAGCGCCAGGTACCAGGGTGAGTCCTACGAGCAGTACTTC. Translated, it gives CSARYQGESYEQYF.

In this sample, this clone turned up a few times. This chain connects TRBV18 to TRBJ1-2; tentative D call: TRBD1 (6 bases). Germline V gene sequence: CDR1 KGHSH, CDR2 LQKENI. The CDR3 contains 16 residues. V was shortened by 2 bases and J by 1 base, with 14 bases between the two germline ends. CDR3 residues: CASSPRTDALNYGYTF. CDR3 bases: TGTGCCAGCTCACCAAGGACAGACGCCCTTAACTATGGCTACACCTTC.

This chain links TRBV6-5 with TRBJ2-2, with D perhaps TRBD2 (6 bases). The germline V and J ends were trimmed by 6 bases and 2 bases, with 10 bases remaining between them. CDR3 length equals 14 residues. Germline CDR1 MNHEY, CDR2 SVGAGI. This CDR3 is CASRLDYNTGELFF. For the CDR3, the DNA is TGTGCCAGCAGATTGGACTACAACACCGGGGAGCTGTTTTTT.

This clone came up a few times. V gene TRBV29-1 combines with J gene TRBJ2-1; 7 bases align to TRBD2. With V trimmed by 4 bases and J by 4 bases, 4 bases remained unmatched. This CDR3 is built from 13 residues. Germline CDR1 is SQVTM and CDR2 is ANQGSEA. CDR3 residues: CSVGGRFYNEQFF. The DNA of the CDR3 is TGCAGCGTTGGCGGGAGATTTTACAATGAGCAGTTCTTC.

The chain employs TRBV29-1 and TRBJ2-3, with a weak D call TRBD1 (5 bases). The CDR3 is 14 amino acids. V lost 3 bases and J lost 0, with 10 bases in between. Germline V gene sequence: CDR1 SQVTM, CDR2 ANQGSEA. CDR3 residues: CSVEGQRSTDTQYF. CDR3 coding DNA: TGCAGCGTTGAGGGGCAGCGAAGCACAGATACGCAGTATTTT.

This clone was observed a few times. The rearrangement links TRBV28 to TRBJ2-2; 11 bases map to TRBD2. The germline V gene encodes CDR1 MDHEN and CDR2 SYDVKM. V shed 5 bases and J 6 bases; nucleotides not matched to a gene: 8. The CDR3 runs 16 residues. Written as DNA, the CDR3 is TGTGCCAGCAGTCCTTGGGCTAGCGGGAGGTCCGGGGAGCTGTTTTTT. This translates into CASSPWASGRSGELFF.

V is TRBV7-9 and J is TRBJ1-3; no clear D. The length of the CDR3 is 14 residues. The V gene lost 9 bases and the J gene lost 1 base, with 13 bases spanning the gap. The germline V gene has CDR1 SEHNR and CDR2 FQNEAQ (reference sequence). Written as DNA, the CDR3 is TGTGCCAGTCAGGAGGGAGGATCTGGAAACACCATATATTTT. Translation gives CASQEGGSGNTIYF.